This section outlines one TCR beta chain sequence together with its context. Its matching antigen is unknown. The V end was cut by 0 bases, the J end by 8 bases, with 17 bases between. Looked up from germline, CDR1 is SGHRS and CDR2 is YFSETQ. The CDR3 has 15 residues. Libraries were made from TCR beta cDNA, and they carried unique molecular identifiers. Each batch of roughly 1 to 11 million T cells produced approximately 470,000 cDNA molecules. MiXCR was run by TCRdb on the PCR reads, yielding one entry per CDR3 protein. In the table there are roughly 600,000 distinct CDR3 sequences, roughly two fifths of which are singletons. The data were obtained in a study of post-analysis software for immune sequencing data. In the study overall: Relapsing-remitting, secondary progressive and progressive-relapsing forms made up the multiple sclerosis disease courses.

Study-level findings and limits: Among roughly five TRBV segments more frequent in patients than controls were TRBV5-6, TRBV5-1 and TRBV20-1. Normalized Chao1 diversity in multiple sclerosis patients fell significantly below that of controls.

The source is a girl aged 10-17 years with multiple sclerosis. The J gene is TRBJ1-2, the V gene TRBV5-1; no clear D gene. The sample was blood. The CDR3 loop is CASSLVLATFDGYTF. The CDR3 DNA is TGCGCCAGCAGCTTGGTGCTTGCCACCTTCGACGGCTACACCTTC.